This T cell receptor (beta chain) was sequenced for a study of OX40 agonist ivuxolimab in advanced cancers. Study summary: Ivuxolimab was delivered to patients intravenously every 2 weeks at doses spanning 0.01 to 10 mg/kg. At 75% to 90% male, the cohort had a mean age of about 60 years, ranging from about 20 to 79. A history of anti-PD-1, anti-PD-L1 or anti-CTLA-4 therapy was acceptable, and 40% had some.

There are 14 residues in the CDR3. CDR1 is KGHSH and CDR2 is LQKENI in the germline V gene. With 2 bases removed from V and 1 base from J, the gap between germline ends came to 8 bases. Blood sampling took place at baseline, cycle 4 day 1, and cycle 7 day 1. Produced via immunoSEQ multiplex PCR; TCRdb's table is partial and in-frame only. The table includes approximately 70,000 clones, roughly 80% detected once. The sample here was CD4+ or CD8+ T cells sorted from blood, taken in a trial of the OX40 agonist ivuxolimab. The TCR comes from an adult with an advanced solid tumor such as melanoma, head and neck, liver or kidney cancer. The genes are TRBV18 and TRBJ1-1; no firm D call. Written as DNA, the CDR3 is TGTGCCAGCTCACCAAAACAGAGGAACACTGAAGCTTTCTTT. It is translated as CASSPKQRNTEAFF. Full variable domain (rest looked up from reference TRBV18 and TRBJ1-1): NAGVMQNPRHLVRRRGQEARLRCSPMKGHSHVYWYRQLPEEGLKFMVYLQKENIIDESGMPKERFSAEFPKEGPSILRIQQVVRGDSAAYFCASSPKQRNTEAFFGQGTRLTVV.